The sample holds a few counts of the clone carrying this TCR beta chain. Its antigen is unidentified. The source of the sample is a study of Ad26.COV2.S vaccination and SARS-CoV-2 variants. Study observations and caveats: Quantification of TCR breadth and depth may have yielded underestimates of total T cell responses.

Some clones are missing from TCRdb's copy, which holds only in-frame ones; the method was immunoSEQ multiplex PCR. This table has approximately 400,000 clones, around 90% appearing once. The CDR3 extends over 12 amino acids. Trimming removed 1 base at V and 10 bases at J, with 8 bases between. Looked up from germline, CDR1 is MNHEY and CDR2 is SVGEGT. The chain joins TRBV6-2 or TRBV6-3 to TRBJ2-1; possibly TRBD1 or TRBD2 for D (5 bases each). This receptor was obtained from a human donor who had recovered from COVID-19. The sequences come from peripheral blood, collected after recovery from COVID-19. The CDR3 reads CASSYLGTEQFF. The CDR3 DNA reads TGTGCCAGCAGTTACTTAGGGACGGAGCAGTTCTTC.